This is a list of T cell receptor beta chains from one sample in a study of blood T cell repertoires in COVID-19. This table comes from immunoSEQ multiplex PCR, and its TCRdb copy is limited to in-frame clones, with some not included. The sample lists roughly 300,000 clones; about 90% were seen once. Sequenced sample: peripheral blood. Receptor source: a woman in her forties or fifties who had recovered from COVID-19. The CDR3 runs from the conserved cysteine through the conserved F or W. Fields, in order: V gene, J gene, D gene, clone size, CDR3 DNA, CDR3 protein. The D gene is left open where the match is weak. Expanded clones get a size class; other rows say once, few or many, or leave the size out.

V gene: TRBV29-1; J gene: TRBJ2-1; D gene: -; clone size: few; CDR3 DNA: TGCAGCGTTGATGGACAGCTGACCTACAATGAGCAGTTCTTC; CDR3 protein: CSVDGQLTYNEQFF
V gene: TRBV18; J gene: TRBJ2-7; D gene: TRBD2; clone size: -; CDR3 DNA: TGTGCCAGCTCTCTCAGCGGGGGTCCCTACGAGCAGTACTTC; CDR3 protein: CASSLSGGPYEQYF
V gene: TRBV6-5; J gene: TRBJ2-3; D gene: TRBD1; clone size: -; CDR3 DNA: TGTGCCAGCAGTTCTACGGACAGGGTTTGGGATACGCAGTATTTT; CDR3 protein: CASSSTDRVWDTQYF
V gene: TRBV5-5; J gene: TRBJ1-1; D gene: TRBD1; clone size: -; CDR3 DNA: TGTGCCAGCAGCTTTACAGGGGGCTCCACTGAAGCTTTCTTT; CDR3 protein: CASSFTGGSTEAFF
V gene: TRBV19; J gene: TRBJ2-2; D gene: TRBD2; clone size: -; CDR3 DNA: TGTGCCAGTAGTAGAGCGGGGGGAGTCACCGGGGAGCTGTTTTTT; CDR3 protein: CASSRAGGVTGELFF
V gene: TRBV18; J gene: TRBJ1-6; D gene: -; clone size: -; CDR3 DNA: TGTGCCAGCTCACCGACACGTAATTCACCCCTCCACTTT; CDR3 protein: CASSPTRNSPLHF
V gene: TRBV7-3; J gene: TRBJ2-5; D gene: -; clone size: -; CDR3 DNA: TGTGCCAGCAGCCGGGGGTACCAAGAGACCCAGTACTTC; CDR3 protein: CASSRGYQETQYF
V gene: TRBV19; J gene: TRBJ1-3; D gene: -; clone size: -; CDR3 DNA: TGTGCCAGTAGCCGCGTTGGGGGCGCGGAAACCATATATTTT; CDR3 protein: CASSRVGGAETIYF
V gene: TRBV5-8; J gene: TRBJ2-3; D gene: TRBD2; clone size: -; CDR3 DNA: TGTGCCAGCAGCCGGAGACTAGCGGGAGACCTTACAGATACGCAGTATTTT; CDR3 protein: CASSRRLAGDLTDTQYF
V gene: TRBV3-1/TRBV3-2; J gene: TRBJ2-7; D gene: TRBD2; clone size: many; CDR3 DNA: TGTGCCAGCAGCCAACTGACCGGGGGGGAGCAGTACTTC; CDR3 protein: CASSQLTGGEQYF
V gene: TRBV6-1; J gene: TRBJ1-5; D gene: -; clone size: -; CDR3 DNA: TGTGCCAGCAGTGAAGTATGGGCACCTTATAGCAATCAGCCCCAGCATTTT; CDR3 protein: CASSEVWAPYSNQPQHF
V gene: TRBV29-1; J gene: TRBJ1-1; D gene: -; clone size: few; CDR3 DNA: TGCAGCGTTAGACAGACCGGCGACACTGAAGCTTTCTTT; CDR3 protein: CSVRQTGDTEAFF
V gene: TRBV25-1; J gene: TRBJ2-7; D gene: TRBD2; clone size: -; CDR3 DNA: TGTGCCAGCAGGCGAGCTAGCGGGAGCTACGAGCAGTACTTC; CDR3 protein: CASRRASGSYEQYF
V gene: TRBV29-1; J gene: TRBJ1-1; D gene: -; clone size: -; CDR3 DNA: TGCAGCGTTGAACGGAGCCATGAAGCTTTCTTT; CDR3 protein: CSVERSHEAFF
V gene: TRBV10-3; J gene: TRBJ2-1; D gene: -; clone size: -; CDR3 DNA: TGTGCCATCAGTGAATCAGCGGAACCCTACAATGAGCAGTTCTTC; CDR3 protein: CAISESAEPYNEQFF
V gene: TRBV2; J gene: TRBJ2-5; D gene: -; clone size: -; CDR3 DNA: TGTGCCAGCGGAATGCGGCTTCGGGAGACCCAGTACTTC; CDR3 protein: CASGMRLRETQYF
V gene: TRBV30; J gene: TRBJ1-4; D gene: -; clone size: -; CDR3 DNA: TGTGCCTGGAGTGTACGGTATAATGAAAAACTGTTTTTT; CDR3 protein: CAWSVRYNEKLFF
V gene: TRBV30; J gene: TRBJ2-7; D gene: TRBD2; clone size: -; CDR3 DNA: TGTGCCTGGAGGTCCCGGGGACTAGCGGGAGGGCCATACGAGCAGTACTTC; CDR3 protein: CAWRSRGLAGGPYEQYF
V gene: TRBV21-1; J gene: TRBJ2-7; D gene: -; clone size: -; CDR3 DNA: TGTGCCAGCAGCACACCTCGTCGGGGGGGCGATCCCTACGAGCAGTACTTC; CDR3 protein: CASSTPRRGGDPYEQYF
V gene: TRBV12-3/TRBV12-4; J gene: TRBJ1-2; D gene: -; clone size: -; CDR3 DNA: TGTGCCAGCAGTTCCCGGACAGCTGATGGCTACACCTTC; CDR3 protein: CASSSRTADGYTF
V gene: TRBV7-9; J gene: TRBJ1-2; D gene: TRBD1; clone size: once; CDR3 DNA: TGTGCCAGCAGCTCGACGGCGGGGGACAGGGGTTTGAGGGGCTACACCTTC; CDR3 protein: CASSSTAGDRGLRGYTF
V gene: TRBV28; J gene: TRBJ1-5; D gene: TRBD1; clone size: -; CDR3 DNA: TGTGCCAGCAGCCTGGGACAGGGGTTTCGTCAGCCCCAGCATTTT; CDR3 protein: CASSLGQGFRQPQHF
V gene: TRBV5-1; J gene: TRBJ2-7; D gene: TRBD2; clone size: -; CDR3 DNA: TGCGCCAGCAGCTTGAGACTAGCGGCTTCCTACGAGCAGTACTTC; CDR3 protein: CASSLRLAASYEQYF
V gene: TRBV10-3; J gene: TRBJ1-6; D gene: -; clone size: -; CDR3 DNA: TGTGCCATCAGTGAGTCCGGGGGTAGCTCCTATAATTCACCCCTCCACTTT; CDR3 protein: CAISESGGSSYNSPLHF
V gene: TRBV7-9; J gene: TRBJ2-2; D gene: -; clone size: once; CDR3 DNA: TGTGCCAGCAGCTTAGCGTGGAGCACCGGGGAGCTGTTTTTT; CDR3 protein: CASSLAWSTGELFF
V gene: TRBV7-2; J gene: TRBJ1-2; D gene: -; clone size: -; CDR3 DNA: TGTGCCAGCAGCTTAGAGGCACAGCGGGCCTATGGCTACACCTTC; CDR3 protein: CASSLEAQRAYGYTF
V gene: TRBV19; J gene: TRBJ1-5; D gene: -; clone size: -; CDR3 DNA: TGTGCCAGTAGTATATCTGTTTCTCAGCCCCAGCATTTT; CDR3 protein: CASSISVSQPQHF